The entry that follows covers one TCR beta chain sequence. The data are from a study of blood T cell repertoires in COVID-19. Study-wide context: Samples representing acute and convalescent COVID-19 were sourced from the United States, Italy and Spain. In each case, the material was cDNA or gDNA derived from T cells, B-cell-depleted T cells, or PBMCs.

Study processing details: Reference gene primer amplification in the assay estimated nucleated cell counts. Method: immunoSEQ multiplex PCR; TCRdb's copy keeps in-frame clones and lacks some. The V and J calls and clone size were taken over from that table, and D and trimming were inferred from the DNA. The repertoire has about 180,000 clones, around 82% of them found once; the top ten carry more than 8%. Per the germline V gene, CDR1 is SGHVS and CDR2 is FNYEAQ. The CDR3 is 15 residues long. Trimming removed 1 base at V and 3 bases at J, with 13 bases between. This rearrangement joins TRBV7-6 to TRBJ2-7; D perhaps matches TRBD1 (6 bases). Sequencing input: peripheral blood. The clonotype comes from a woman aged 80 or over with acute or convalescent COVID-19. In DNA form, the CDR3 reads TGTGCCAGCAGCTTAGAGGGGGACCACTTCTACGAGCAGTACTTC. Protein sequence: CASSLEGDHFYEQYF. Full variable domain (missing parts from reference TRBV7-6 and TRBJ2-7): GAGVSQSPRYKVTKRGQDVALRCDPISGHVSLYWYRQALGQGPEFLTYFNYEAQQDKSGLPNDRFSAERPEGSISTLTIQRTEQRDSAMYRCASSLEGDHFYEQYFGPGTRLTVT.